Sequencing of this T cell receptor beta chain was carried out in a study of control samples from healthy donors and cancer patients. The method was immunoSEQ multiplex PCR; TCRdb's version includes in-frame clones alone and lacks a portion of them. This sample yields some 250,000 clones, of which about four fifths are seen a single time; approximately 12% belongs to the top ten. The CDR3 has 13 amino acids. The V and J ends lost 4 bases and 14 bases respectively, with 16 bases between them. The germline CDR1 and CDR2 sequences are SGHKS and YYEKEE (reference sequence). The sample was PBMCs. This TCR was recovered from a woman in her sixties or seventies with lung cancer. The chain has TRBV5-5 and TRBJ1-6, with D possibly TRBD1 on 6 matching bases. CDR3 sequence reads: CASSRHREVALHF. The CDR3 DNA is TGTGCCAGCAGCCGACACAGGGAAGTTGCCCTCCACTTT.